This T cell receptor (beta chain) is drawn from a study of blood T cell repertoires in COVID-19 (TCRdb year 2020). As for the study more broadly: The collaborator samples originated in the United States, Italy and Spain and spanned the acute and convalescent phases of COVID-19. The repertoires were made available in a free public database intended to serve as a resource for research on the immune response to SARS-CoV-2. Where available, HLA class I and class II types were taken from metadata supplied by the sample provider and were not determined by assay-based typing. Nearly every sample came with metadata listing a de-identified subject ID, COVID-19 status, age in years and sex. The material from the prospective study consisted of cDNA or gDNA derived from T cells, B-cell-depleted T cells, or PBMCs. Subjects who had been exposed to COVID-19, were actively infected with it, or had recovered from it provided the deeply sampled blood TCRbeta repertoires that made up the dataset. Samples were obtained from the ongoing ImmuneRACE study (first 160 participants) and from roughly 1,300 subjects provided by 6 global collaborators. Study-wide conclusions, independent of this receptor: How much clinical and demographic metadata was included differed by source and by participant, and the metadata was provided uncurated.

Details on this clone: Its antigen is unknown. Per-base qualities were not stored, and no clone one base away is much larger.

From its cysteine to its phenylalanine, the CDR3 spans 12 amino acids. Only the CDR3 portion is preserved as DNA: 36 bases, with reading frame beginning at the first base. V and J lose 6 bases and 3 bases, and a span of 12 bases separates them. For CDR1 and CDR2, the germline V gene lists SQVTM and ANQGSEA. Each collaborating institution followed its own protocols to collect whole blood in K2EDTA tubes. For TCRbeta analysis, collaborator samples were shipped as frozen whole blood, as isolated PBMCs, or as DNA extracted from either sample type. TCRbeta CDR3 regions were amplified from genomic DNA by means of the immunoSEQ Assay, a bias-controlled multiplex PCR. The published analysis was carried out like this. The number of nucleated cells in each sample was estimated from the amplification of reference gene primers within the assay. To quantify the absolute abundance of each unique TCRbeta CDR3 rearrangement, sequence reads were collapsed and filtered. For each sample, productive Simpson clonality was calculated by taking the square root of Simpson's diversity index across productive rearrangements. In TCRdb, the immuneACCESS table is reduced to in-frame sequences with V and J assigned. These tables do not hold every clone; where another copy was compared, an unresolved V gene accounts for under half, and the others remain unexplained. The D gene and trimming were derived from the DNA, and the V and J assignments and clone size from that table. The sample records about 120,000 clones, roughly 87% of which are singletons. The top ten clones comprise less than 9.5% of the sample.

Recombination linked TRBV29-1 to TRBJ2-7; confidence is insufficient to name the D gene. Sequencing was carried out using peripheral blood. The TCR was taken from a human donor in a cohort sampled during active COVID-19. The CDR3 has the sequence CSVSNYNYEQYF. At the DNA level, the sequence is TGCAGCGTCTCCAATTACAACTACGAGCAGTACTTC.